Described below is a single T cell receptor (beta chain) sequence and its context. The data were obtained in a study of OX40 agonist ivuxolimab in advanced cancers. No patient had autoimmune disease or received systemic immunosuppression. Sequencing used immunoSEQ multiplex PCR; TCRdb keeps in-frame clones, though not all of them. In the table there are roughly 56,000 clones, 86% of which are singletons. Trimming removed 4 bases at V and 4 bases at J, with 8 bases between. The V gene's germline CDR1 is KGHSH and CDR2 LQKENI. The CDR3 has 13 amino acids. The chain links TRBV18 to TRBJ2-1; D perhaps matches TRBD2 (6 bases). The receptor was derived from an adult with an advanced solid tumor such as melanoma, head and neck, liver or kidney cancer. Sequenced here: CD4+ or CD8+ T cells sorted from blood, sampled in a trial of the OX40 agonist ivuxolimab. The CDR3 DNA reads TGTGCCAGCTCACTTGGGACTTACAATGAGCAGTTCTTC. Translation gives CASSLGTYNEQFF.